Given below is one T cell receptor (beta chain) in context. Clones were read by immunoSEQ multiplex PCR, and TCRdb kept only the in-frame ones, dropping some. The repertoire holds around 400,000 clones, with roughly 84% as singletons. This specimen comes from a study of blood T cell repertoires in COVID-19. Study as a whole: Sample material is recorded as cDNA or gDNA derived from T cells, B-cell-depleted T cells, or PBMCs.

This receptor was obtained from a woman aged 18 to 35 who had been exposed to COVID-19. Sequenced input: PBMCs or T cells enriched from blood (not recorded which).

The CDR3 nucleotides read TGTGCCAGCAGAGAGGGGACAGGGTACAACGAGCAGTACTTC. This gives the protein CASREGTGYNEQYF. The chain combines TRBV28 with TRBJ2-7, with 9 bases that match TRBD1. From germline, CDR1 is MDHEN and CDR2 SYDVKM. The length of the CDR3 is 14 residues. Unmatched junction bases numbered 8, after V lost 6 bases and J lost 5 bases.